The following is a TCR beta chain sequence with its context. Its specific antigen is unknown. No base qualities exist here, and no much larger clone lies one base off it. The CDR3, from cysteine to phenylalanine, totals 15 residues. Of the read, only the CDR3 DNA is kept; its 45 bases are in frame from base 1. Taken from the germline V gene (reference sequence), the CDR1 and CDR2 loops are SGHAT and FQDESV. Compared with germline, V lacks 5 bases and J lacks 3 bases; bases without a gene match: 5. This sample was taken from a study of blood T cell repertoires in COVID-19 (dated by TCRdb to the early 2020s). General notes on the study: Samples covering the acute and convalescent phases of COVID-19 were provided by collaborators in the United States, Italy and Spain. The material from the prospective study consisted of cDNA or gDNA derived from T cells, B-cell-depleted T cells, or PBMCs. Subjects who had been exposed to COVID-19, were actively infected with it, or had recovered from it provided the deeply sampled blood TCRbeta repertoires that made up the dataset. The repertoires were released in a freely available public database meant as a resource for research on the immune response to SARS-CoV-2. Samples came from the ongoing ImmuneRACE study (first 160 participants) plus 1,254 subjects from 6 global collaborators. A de-identified subject ID, COVID-19 status, age in years and sex were almost always included in the sample metadata. HLA class I and class II types, where available, came from metadata supplied by the sample provider rather than from assay-based typing.

Whole blood was collected in K2EDTA tubes by collaborating institutions according to the institutions' own protocols. Collaborator samples were shipped for TCRbeta analysis as frozen whole blood, isolated PBMCs, or DNA extracted from either sample type. The paper as a whole reports these results and caveats: The quantity of clinical and demographic metadata differed by source and by participant and was supplied without curation.

TCRbeta CDR3 regions were amplified from genomic DNA by means of the immunoSEQ Assay, a bias-controlled multiplex PCR. The authors' analysis ran thus. Within the assay, amplification of reference gene primers was used to estimate how many nucleated cells each sample contained. To quantify the absolute abundance of each unique TCRbeta CDR3 rearrangement, sequence reads were collapsed and filtered. For each sample, productive Simpson clonality was calculated by taking the square root of Simpson's diversity index across productive rearrangements. TCRdb limited this immuneACCESS table to in-frame rearrangements with V and J called. A share of clones is missing; checked studies link under half to unresolved V genes, and the rest is unexplained. The DNA gave D and trimming, while V, J and clone size come from that table. Counted in this sample were some 69,000 clones; 65% to 85% of them appeared once. The top ten clones comprise approximately 15% of the sample.

The material sequenced was peripheral blood. The source is a man aged 60 to 69 with acute or convalescent COVID-19. The rearrangement combines TRBV11-1 with TRBJ2-3, and TRBD1 matches 10 of the central bases. The CDR3 reads CASSPWTGGTDTQYF. The DNA sequence reads TGTGCCAGCAGCCCATGGACAGGGGGTACAGATACGCAGTATTTT.